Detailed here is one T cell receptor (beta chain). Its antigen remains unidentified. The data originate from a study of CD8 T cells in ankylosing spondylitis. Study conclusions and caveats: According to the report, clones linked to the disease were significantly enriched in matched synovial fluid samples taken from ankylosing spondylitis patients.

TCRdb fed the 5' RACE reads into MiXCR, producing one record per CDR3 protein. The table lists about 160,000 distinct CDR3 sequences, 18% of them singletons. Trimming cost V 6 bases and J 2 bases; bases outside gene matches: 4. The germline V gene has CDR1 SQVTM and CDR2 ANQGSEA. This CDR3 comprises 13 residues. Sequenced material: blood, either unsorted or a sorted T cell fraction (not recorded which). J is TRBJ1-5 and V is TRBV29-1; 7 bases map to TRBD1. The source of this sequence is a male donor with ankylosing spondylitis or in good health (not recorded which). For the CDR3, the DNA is TGCAGCGTCAGGGGGGATGGCAATCAGCCCCAGCATTTT. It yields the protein CSVRGDGNQPQHF.